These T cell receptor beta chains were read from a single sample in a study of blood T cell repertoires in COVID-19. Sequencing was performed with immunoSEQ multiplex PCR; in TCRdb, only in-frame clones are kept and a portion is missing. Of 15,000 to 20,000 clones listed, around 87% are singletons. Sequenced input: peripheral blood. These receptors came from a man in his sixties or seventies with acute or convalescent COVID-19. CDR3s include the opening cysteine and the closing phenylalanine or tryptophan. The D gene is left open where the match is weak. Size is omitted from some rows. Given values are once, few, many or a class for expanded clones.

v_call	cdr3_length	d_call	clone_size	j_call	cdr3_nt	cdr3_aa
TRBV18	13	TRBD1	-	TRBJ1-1	TGTGCCAGCTCATCCGGGACAGACACTGAAGCTTTCTTT	CASSSGTDTEAFF
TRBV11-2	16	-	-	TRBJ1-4	TGTGCCAGCAGCTCCCTGTCGCAGGGGTCGAATGAAAAACTGTTTTTT	CASSSLSQGSNEKLFF
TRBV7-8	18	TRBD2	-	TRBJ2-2	TGTGCCAGCAGCTTATCGGAACTAGCGGGAAAAAACACCGGGGAGCTGTTTTTT	CASSLSELAGKNTGELFF
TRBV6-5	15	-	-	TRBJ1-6	TGTGCCAGCAGTTACGGTGGACTGGATAATTCACCCCTCCACTTT	CASSYGGLDNSPLHF
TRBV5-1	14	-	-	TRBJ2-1	TGCGCCAGCAGCTTGGAGGGTCTACAGGTATCGCGGATCTTC	CASSLEGLQVSRIF
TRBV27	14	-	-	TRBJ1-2	TGTGCCAGCAGTTTAGGGCAGGGAAACTATGGCTACACCTTC	CASSLGQGNYGYTF
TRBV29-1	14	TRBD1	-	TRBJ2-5	TGCAGCGTTGACAAGACAGGGGGCTTGGAGACCCAGTACTTC	CSVDKTGGLETQYF
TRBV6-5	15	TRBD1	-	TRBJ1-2	TGTGCCAGCAGTTTCCTCCGGGACAGGGACTATGGCTACACCTTC	CASSFLRDRDYGYTF
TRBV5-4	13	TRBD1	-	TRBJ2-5	TGTGCCAGCAGCCTGGGACAGGGAGAGACCCAGTACTTC	CASSLGQGETQYF
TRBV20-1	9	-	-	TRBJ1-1	TGCAGAGCGGACACTGAAGCTTTCTTT	CRADTEAFF
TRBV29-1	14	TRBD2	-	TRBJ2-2	TGCAGCGGGGGTAGCGGGGCCACCACCGGGGAGCTGTTTTTT	CSGGSGATTGELFF
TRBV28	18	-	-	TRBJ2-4	TGTGCCAGCCCACCCTCGTTGTGGACAGCGAAGGACAAAAACATTCAGTACTTC	CASPPSLWTAKDKNIQYF
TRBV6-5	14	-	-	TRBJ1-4	TGTGCCAGCAGTCGGTTCGGGTCGCGGGAAAAACTGTTTTTT	CASSRFGSREKLFF
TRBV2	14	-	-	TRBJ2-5	TGTGCCAGCACCTTTCTCGTTGGGGCGCAGACCCAGTACTTC	CASTFLVGAQTQYF
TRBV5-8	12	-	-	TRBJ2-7	TGTGCCAGCGGCAGGATGGTCTACGAGCAGTACTTC	CASGRMVYEQYF
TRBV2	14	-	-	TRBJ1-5	TGTGCCAGCAGTGAAGGGACAGCAAGTCAGCCCCAGCATTTT	CASSEGTASQPQHF
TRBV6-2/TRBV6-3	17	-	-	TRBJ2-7	TGTGCCAGCAGTTACAGTTATAGCGGATATTCCTCCTACGAGCAGTACTTC	CASSYSYSGYSSYEQYF
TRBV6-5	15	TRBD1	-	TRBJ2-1	TGTGCCAGCAGTTACAGAGGGACAGGCTACAATGAGCAGTTCTTC	CASSYRGTGYNEQFF
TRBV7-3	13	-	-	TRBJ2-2	TGTGCCAGCAGCTTTAACGGAGCCGGGGAGCTGTTTTTT	CASSFNGAGELFF
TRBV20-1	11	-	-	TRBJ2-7	TGCAGTGCTAGACAGGTGGGCGAGCAGTACTTC	CSARQVGEQYF
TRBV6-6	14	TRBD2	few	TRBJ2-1	TGTGCCAGTCGTAGTGGCGGGAGTTCGGGTGAGCAGTTCTTC	CASRSGGSSGEQFF
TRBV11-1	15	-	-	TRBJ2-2	TGTGCCAGCAGATCAGACAGCCTTAACACCGGGGAGCTGTTTTTT	CASRSDSLNTGELFF
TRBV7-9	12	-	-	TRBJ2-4	TGTGCCAGCAGCTTAGAGCCCAACATTCAGTACTTC	CASSLEPNIQYF
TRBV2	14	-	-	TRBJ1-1	TGTGCCAGCAGAACGAACCCAGGGAGGGCTGAAGCTTTCTTT	CASRTNPGRAEAFF
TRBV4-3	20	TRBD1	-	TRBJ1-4	TGCGCCAGCAGCCAAGATCTTGGACAGGGCGAATTGGCAACTAATGAAAAACTGTTTTTT	CASSQDLGQGELATNEKLFF
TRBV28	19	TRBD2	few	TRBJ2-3	TGTGCCAGCAGTTTTAATCCCCGGGCTAGCGGGAGGGGAGGGGATACGCAGTATTTT	CASSFNPRASGRGGDTQYF
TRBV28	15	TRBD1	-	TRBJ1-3	TGTGCCAGCAGTTCAACAGGGGGCTCTGGAAACACCATATATTTT	CASSSTGGSGNTIYF
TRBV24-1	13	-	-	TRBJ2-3	TGTGCCACCAGTGAGATCCAGATAGATACGCAGTATTTT	CATSEIQIDTQYF
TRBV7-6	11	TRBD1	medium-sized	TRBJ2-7	TGTGCCAGCAGCTCGGGACAGGAGCAGTACTTC	CASSSGQEQYF
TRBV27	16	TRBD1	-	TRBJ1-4	TGTGCCAGTGGCCGACAGGGATTTTCGACTAATGAAAAACTGTTTTTT	CASGRQGFSTNEKLFF
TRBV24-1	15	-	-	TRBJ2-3	TGTGCCACCAGCGAGGAGAGGGCCGTATCAGATACGCAGTATTTT	CATSEERAVSDTQYF
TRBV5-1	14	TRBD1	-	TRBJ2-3	TGCGCCAGCATGATAGGACAGGGCGCAGATACGCAGTATTTT	CASMIGQGADTQYF
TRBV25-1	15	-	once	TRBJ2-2	TGTGCCAGCAGCTCTGTCGGTACGAACACCGGGGAGCTGTTTTTT	CASSSVGTNTGELFF
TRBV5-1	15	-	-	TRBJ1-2	TGCGCCAGCAGCTCATCCGGGACATCTAACTATGGCTACACCTTC	CASSSSGTSNYGYTF
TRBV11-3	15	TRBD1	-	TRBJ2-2	TGTGCCAGCAGCTCGGGACAGGGGCTGACCGGGGAGCTGTTTTTT	CASSSGQGLTGELFF
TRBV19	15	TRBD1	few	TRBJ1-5	TGTGCCAGTAGTATTTTTAGGACAGGGGATCAGCCCCAGCATTTT	CASSIFRTGDQPQHF
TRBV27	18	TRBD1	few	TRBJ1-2	TGTGCCAGCAGGCCGGGACAGGGGAAAACAGGATTTAACTATGGCTACACCTTC	CASRPGQGKTGFNYGYTF
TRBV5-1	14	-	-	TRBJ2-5	TGCGCCAGCAGCGTAAGGACAAGTCAAGAGACCCAGTACTTC	CASSVRTSQETQYF
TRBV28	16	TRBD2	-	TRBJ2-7	TGTGCCAGCAGAGATTCGCGACTAGCGGGAGGGCAAGAGCAGTACTTC	CASRDSRLAGGQEQYF
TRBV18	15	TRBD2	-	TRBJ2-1	TGTGCCAGCTCCACGGGACTAGCGGGAGAGGGAGAGCAGTTCTTC	CASSTGLAGEGEQFF
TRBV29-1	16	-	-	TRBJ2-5	TGCAGCGTCGGGGACTCAGAAAGGACAGGACAAGAGACCCAGTACTTC	CSVGDSERTGQETQYF
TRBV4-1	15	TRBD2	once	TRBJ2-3	TGCGCCAGCAGCCCGGGACTAGCCCGCACAGATACGCAGTATTTT	CASSPGLARTDTQYF
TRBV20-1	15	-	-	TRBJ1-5	TGCAGTGCTAGTTGGGCAGGACATAGCAATCAGCCCCAGCATTTT	CSASWAGHSNQPQHF